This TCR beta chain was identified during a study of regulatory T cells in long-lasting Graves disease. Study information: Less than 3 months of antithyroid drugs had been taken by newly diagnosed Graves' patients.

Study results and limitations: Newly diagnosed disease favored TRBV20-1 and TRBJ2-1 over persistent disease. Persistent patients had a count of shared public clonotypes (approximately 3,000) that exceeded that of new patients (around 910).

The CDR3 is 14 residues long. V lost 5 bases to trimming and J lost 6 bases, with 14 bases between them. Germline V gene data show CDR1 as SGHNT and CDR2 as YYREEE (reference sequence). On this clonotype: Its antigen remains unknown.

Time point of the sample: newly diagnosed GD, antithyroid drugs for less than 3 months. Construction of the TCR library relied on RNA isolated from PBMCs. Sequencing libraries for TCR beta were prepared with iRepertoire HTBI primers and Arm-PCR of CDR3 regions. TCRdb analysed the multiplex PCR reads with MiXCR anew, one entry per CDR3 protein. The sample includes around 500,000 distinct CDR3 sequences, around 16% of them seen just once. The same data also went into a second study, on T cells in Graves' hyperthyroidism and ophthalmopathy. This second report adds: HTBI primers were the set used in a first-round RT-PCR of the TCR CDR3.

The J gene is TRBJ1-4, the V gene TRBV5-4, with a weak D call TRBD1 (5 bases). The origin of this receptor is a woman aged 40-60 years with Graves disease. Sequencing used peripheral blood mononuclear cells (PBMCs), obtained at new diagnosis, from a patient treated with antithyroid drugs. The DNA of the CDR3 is TGTGCCAGCAGAGCCGGGACCTGGGATGAAAAACTGTTTTTT. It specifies CASRAGTWDEKLFF.